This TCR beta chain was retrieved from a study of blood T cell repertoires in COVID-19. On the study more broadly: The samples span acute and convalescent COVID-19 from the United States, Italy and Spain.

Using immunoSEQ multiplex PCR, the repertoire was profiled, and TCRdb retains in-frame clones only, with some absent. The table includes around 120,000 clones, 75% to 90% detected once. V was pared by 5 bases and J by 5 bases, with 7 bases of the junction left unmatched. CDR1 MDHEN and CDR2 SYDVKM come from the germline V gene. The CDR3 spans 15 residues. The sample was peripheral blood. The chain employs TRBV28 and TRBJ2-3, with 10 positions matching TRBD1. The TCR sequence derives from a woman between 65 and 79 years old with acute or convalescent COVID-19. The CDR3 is CASSAMGQGKDTQYF. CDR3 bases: TGTGCCAGCAGTGCTATGGGACAGGGGAAAGATACGCAGTATTTT.